Listed below are T cell receptor beta chains from one sample, sequenced in a study of blood T cell repertoires in COVID-19. Using immunoSEQ multiplex PCR, the repertoire was profiled, and TCRdb retains in-frame clones only, with some absent. In the table there are about 430,000 clones, roughly 89% of which are singletons. The sequenced material came from peripheral blood. Source of these receptors: a man between 18 and 29 years old with COVID-19, enrolled during active disease. CDR3s include the opening cysteine and the closing phenylalanine or tryptophan. Fields, in order: clone size, J gene, D gene, V gene, CDR3 DNA, CDR3 protein. D genes are given only for firm matches. Not every row has a clone size; where given, it reads once, few, many or a size class.

- | TRBJ1-6 | TRBD1 | TRBV19 | TGTGCCAGTACCCGGGACAGAAATAATTCACCCCTCCACTTT | CASTRDRNNSPLHF
- | TRBJ1-2 | - | TRBV7-9 | TGTGCCAGCAGCTTAACCTCCGGGAATGGCTACACCTTC | CASSLTSGNGYTF
- | TRBJ2-3 | TRBD2 | TRBV2 | TGTGCCAGCAGTGAAGAAGCGGGAGGGGGCACAGATACGCAGTATTTT | CASSEEAGGGTDTQYF
- | TRBJ2-4 | - | TRBV5-6 | TGTGCCAGCAGCCGGAGGGGCGAAAACATTCAGTACTTC | CASSRRGENIQYF
- | TRBJ2-6 | - | TRBV6-5 | TGTGCCAGCAGCAGGGGCCCTGGGGCCAACGTCCTGACTTTC | CASSRGPGANVLTF
- | TRBJ2-3 | TRBD2 | TRBV11-2 | TGTGCCACCTCGCAGACGGGGGGGGGCGGAGATACGCAGTATTTT | CATSQTGGGGDTQYF
- | TRBJ2-2 | TRBD1 | TRBV25-1 | TGTGCCAGCAGTGGACAGGGGAGAAGGGTCTCCGGGGAGCTGTTTTTT | CASSGQGRRVSGELFF
- | TRBJ2-1 | TRBD2 | TRBV7-9 | TGTGCCAGCAGCTTAACTAGCGGGCTGAATGAGCAGTTCTTC | CASSLTSGLNEQFF
- | TRBJ1-2 | - | TRBV14 | TGTGCCAGCAGCCAAGTTGGTGCGGGCAAATATGGCTACACCTTC | CASSQVGAGKYGYTF
- | TRBJ1-1 | - | TRBV19 | TGTGCCAGTAGAGAGGTAACGAACACTGAAGCTTTCTTT | CASREVTNTEAFF
- | TRBJ1-4 | TRBD1 | TRBV5-1 | TGCGCCAGCAGCTTGGGGGTACCACAGGGGACTGAAAAACTGTTTTTT | CASSLGVPQGTEKLFF
- | TRBJ2-7 | TRBD1 | TRBV27 | TGTGCCAGCGCACCCGGGACAGGGCTTTACGAGCAGTACTTC | CASAPGTGLYEQYF
- | TRBJ2-1 | TRBD2 | TRBV10-1 | TGCGCCAGCTCCCGGGAACCGGGACTAGCGGGGTTGGGTTCCTACAATGAGCAGTTCTTC | CASSREPGLAGLGSYNEQFF
- | TRBJ2-3 | TRBD1 | TRBV5-6 | TGTGCCAGCAGCAAAAGAGACAGGGCGTCAGATACGCAGTATTTT | CASSKRDRASDTQYF
- | TRBJ1-1 | - | TRBV4-1 | TGCGCCAGCAGCCAAGGCATGAGGGTGGGGACTGAAGCTTTCTTT | CASSQGMRVGTEAFF
- | TRBJ2-2 | - | TRBV6-5 | TGTGCCAGCAGTCGCCAGGGGTTGGCCGGGGAGCTGTTTTTT | CASSRQGLAGELFF
- | TRBJ1-3 | - | TRBV3-1/TRBV3-2 | TGTGCCAGCAGCCAAGTTGGGGCGCACACCATATATTTT | CASSQVGAHTIYF
- | TRBJ2-5 | - | TRBV29-1 | TGCAGCGTTGCGGGCAGGGCCAAAGAGACCCAGTACTTC | CSVAGRAKETQYF
- | TRBJ2-1 | TRBD2 | TRBV30 | TGTGCCTGGGGGGGACTAGCGGGTTCCTACAATGAGCAGTTCTTC | CAWGGLAGSYNEQFF
many | TRBJ1-4 | - | TRBV28 | TGTGCCAGCAGTTCGTTGAGGGGGAGACCGTTTTTT | CASSSLRGRPFF
- | TRBJ2-7 | - | TRBV19 | TGTGCCAGTAGCCCGCCCGGGGTCCCCTACGAGCAGTACTTC | CASSPPGVPYEQYF
once | TRBJ2-1 | - | TRBV12-3/TRBV12-4 | TGTGCCAGCAGTCTGGACCAGGGTAATGAGCAGTTCTTC | CASSLDQGNEQFF
- | TRBJ2-1 | TRBD2 | TRBV10-1 | TGCGCCAGCGGACTAGCGGGGGACAATGAGCAGTTCTTC | CASGLAGDNEQFF
once | TRBJ1-1 | - | TRBV3-1/TRBV3-2 | TGTGCCAGCAGCCAAGATCAGGGGCCGAGCACTGAAGCTTTCTTT | CASSQDQGPSTEAFF
- | TRBJ2-7 | - | TRBV6-5 | TGTGCCAGCAGTCACAGGACAAGCTCCTACGAGCAGTACTTC | CASSHRTSSYEQYF
- | TRBJ2-7 | - | TRBV3-1/TRBV3-2 | TGTGCCAGCAGCCCTACTCCAAACTCCTACGAGCAGTACTTC | CASSPTPNSYEQYF
- | TRBJ2-5 | - | TRBV3-1/TRBV3-2 | TGTGCCAGCAGTCGCGCGTACCAAGAGACCCAGTACTTC | CASSRAYQETQYF
- | TRBJ1-2 | - | TRBV5-4 | TGTGCCAGCAGCTTGGGGGACACTAACTATGGCTACACCTTC | CASSLGDTNYGYTF
- | TRBJ2-1 | TRBD2 | TRBV2 | TGTGCCAGCAGTGTTGGCGCTAGCGGAGGACTTTACAATGAGCAGTTCTTC | CASSVGASGGLYNEQFF
- | TRBJ1-2 | TRBD1 | TRBV19 | TGTGCCAGTAGATCCAAGACAGGGGGGTATGGCTACACCTTC | CASRSKTGGYGYTF
- | TRBJ1-1 | - | TRBV6-5 | TGTGCCAGCAGTTACGCAGGGCCGAACACTGAAGCTTTCTTT | CASSYAGPNTEAFF
- | TRBJ2-5 | TRBD1 | TRBV11-2 | TGTGCCAGCAGCCGGACAGGGGGGACACAAGAGACCCAGTACTTC | CASSRTGGTQETQYF
- | TRBJ2-7 | TRBD1 | TRBV4-1 | TGCGCCAGCAGCCAAGAGTATACAGGGGGGCGCCACGAGCAGTACTTC | CASSQEYTGGRHEQYF
- | TRBJ1-4 | - | TRBV10-3 | TGTGCCATCAGTGACACAGGGCTTAATGAAAAACTGTTTTTT | CAISDTGLNEKLFF
- | TRBJ1-2 | TRBD1 | TRBV9 | TGTGCCAGCAGCGTAGATACAGGGGTGTATGGCTACACCTTC | CASSVDTGVYGYTF
- | TRBJ2-7 | - | TRBV7-9 | TGTGCCAGCAGCTTATCCAGTCAGACCTACGAGCAGTACTTC | CASSLSSQTYEQYF
- | TRBJ2-1 | TRBD1 | TRBV6-1 | TGTGCCAGCAGTGAAAGGGTGCGACTACAGGGGTACAATGAGCAGTTCTTC | CASSERVRLQGYNEQFF
once | TRBJ1-2 | - | TRBV5-1 | TGCGCCAGCAGCTGGGGTAGGGGCGGTGACTATGGCTACACCTTC | CASSWGRGGDYGYTF
- | TRBJ2-7 | - | TRBV4-1 | TGCGCCAGCAGCCTTAGGCAGGATGTGAACGAGCAGTACTTC | CASSLRQDVNEQYF
- | TRBJ2-6 | - | TRBV24-1 | TGTGCCACCAGTGGGGCGGGACCCGGGGCCAACGTCCTGACTTTC | CATSGAGPGANVLTF
- | TRBJ1-1 | - | TRBV9 | TGTGCCAGCAGCCCGGCCGGGATTACTGAAGCTTTCTTT | CASSPAGITEAFF
once | TRBJ1-1 | TRBD1 | TRBV6-5 | TGTGCCAGCTCTCAGGGGGCGATGAACACTGAAGCTTTCTTT | CASSQGAMNTEAFF
- | TRBJ2-2 | TRBD2 | TRBV7-9 | TGTGCCAGCAGCCCAACGGGGGGGACGAACACCGGGGAGCTGTTTTTT | CASSPTGGTNTGELFF
once | TRBJ2-5 | TRBD2 | TRBV5-1 | TGCGCCAGCAGCATAGCGGGTACTCAAGAGACCCAGTACTTC | CASSIAGTQETQYF
- | TRBJ1-2 | - | TRBV18 | TGTGCCAGCTCCCTCGGGGGGGACTATGGCTACACCTTC | CASSLGGDYGYTF
- | TRBJ2-5 | TRBD2 | TRBV6-2/TRBV6-3 | TGTGCCAGCAGCCCTCTTGAGCGGGAGGGCAAAGAGACCCAGTACTTC | CASSPLEREGKETQYF